Detailed here is one T cell receptor beta chain. The entry originates in a study of cytomegalovirus exposure and HLA in healthy donors. Both 60 Vbeta primers and 13 Jbeta primers went into the PCR. Clones were read by immunoSEQ multiplex PCR, and TCRdb kept only the in-frame ones, dropping some. The sample lists around 150,000 clones; 68% were seen once. The sequencing input was PBMCs. The source of this sequence is a woman under 30 in good health and CMV-seropositive.

This CDR3 reads CASSVAGTVSEQFF. CDR3 nucleotide sequence: TGTGCCAGTAGTGTTGCCGGGACTGTCAGTGAGCAGTTCTTC. This sequence joins TRBV19 and TRBJ2-1; D may be TRBD2 (6 bases). V lost 5 bases, J lost 9 bases, and 17 bases lay in between. The CDR3 sequence is 14 residues long. Germline assignment: CDR1 LNHDA and CDR2 SQIVND (reference sequence).